The entry below gives a single TCR beta chain sequence along with its context. Its specificity is not known. The data belong to a study of vaccination effects on CD4 cells after COVID-19. About the research overall: Participants each got two BNT162b2 or mRNA-1273 vaccine doses.

Before sequencing, viral peptide pools were used by the ViraFEST assay to expand antigen-specific CD4+ T cells. The culture ran for roughly 10 days before CD4+ T cells were isolated. Nucleocapsid antibodies were negative in the vaccine recipients, who had never had SARS-CoV-2 infection. Every well housed two million PBMC, which grew in culture alongside about 9 IU/ml IL-2 and about 10 ug/ml peptides. Days 3 and 7 were when half the medium was replaced with IL-2 medium. The CDR3 is 15 amino acids. V lost 2 bases to trimming and J lost 2 bases, with 13 bases between them. The germline gives CDR1 ENHRY, CDR2 SYGVKD. Clones were read by immunoSEQ multiplex PCR, and TCRdb kept only the in-frame ones, dropping some. In the table there are about 55,000 clones, about two thirds of which are singletons.

The origin of this receptor is a human donor who received a COVID-19 vaccine. The sequencing used CD4+ T cells from PBMCs cultured with SARS-CoV-2 spike peptides, collected before COVID-19 vaccination. The chain couples TRBV10-3 to TRBJ2-7; possible D gene TRBD1, 5 bases. The chain's CDR3 is CAISENGAGAYEQYF. As DNA, the CDR3 is TGTGCCATCAGTGAGAATGGGGCCGGAGCCTACGAGCAGTACTTC.